These 23 T cell receptor beta chains were all obtained from the same sample, sequenced in a study of cytomegalovirus exposure and HLA in healthy donors. The PCR was carried out with 60 Vbeta primers and 13 Jbeta primers. Assay: immunoSEQ multiplex PCR; the TCRdb copy retains only in-frame clones and omits some. The sample has over 120,000 clones, roughly 80% seen once. Input material: PBMCs. The receptors were sampled from a young woman in good health and CMV-seronegative.

This clone was picked up one time. The rearrangement joins TRBV2 to TRBJ2-2, with 9 bases lining up with TRBD2. Germline V gene sequence: CDR1 SNHLY, CDR2 FYNNEI. V dropped 2 bases and J dropped 8; count of bases not matched to a gene: 12. This CDR3 has 17 amino acids. The CDR3 loop is CASSERRAGGASGELFF. The CDR3 DNA reads TGTGCCAGCAGTGAAAGGAGAGCGGGAGGCGCTTCGGGGGAGCTGTTTTTT.

The DNA of the CDR3 is TGTGCCAGCAGCTGGACAGGGGGGAGGGAGACCCAGTACTTC. It translates to CASSWTGGRETQYF. The rearrangement uses TRBV7-9 and TRBJ2-5; TRBD1 agrees at 10 bases. The trim removed 4 bases at V and 5 bases at J, leaving 4 bases unmatched. CDR1 is SEHNR and CDR2 is FQNEAQ in the germline V gene (reference sequence). The CDR3 consists of 14 residues.

The chain employs TRBV28 and TRBJ2-5; 7 positions agree with TRBD2. Germline V gene data show CDR1 as MDHEN and CDR2 as SYDVKM. V shed 1 base, J shed 6 bases, and the junction held 8 bases outside the gene matches. The CDR3 contains 15 residues. This chain's CDR3 is CASSLFAGVDQTQYF. DNA for the CDR3: TGTGCCAGCAGTTTATTCGCGGGAGTCGACCAGACCCAGTACTTC.

This chain uses TRBV5-4 with TRBJ1-2, with 7 bases lining up with TRBD1. The germline CDR1 and CDR2 sequences are SGHNT and YYREEE (reference sequence). The CDR3 is made up of 14 amino acids. Trimming cost V 3 bases and J 2 bases; bases outside gene matches: 4. As DNA, the CDR3 is TGTGCCAGCAGCTCGCAGGGGGACAACTATGGCTACACCTTC. As protein: CASSSQGDNYGYTF. The entire variable domain, with the rest obtained from reference TRBV5-4 and TRBJ1-2, is as follows: ETGVTQSPTHLIKTRGQQVTLRCSSQSGHNTVSWYQQALGQGPQFIFQYYREEENGRGNFPPRFSGLQFPNYSSELNVNALELDDSALYLCASSSQGDNYGYTFGSGTRLTVV.

V and J are TRBV9 and TRBJ2-3, with TRBD2 identical over 9 bases. Germline CDR1 and CDR2: SGDLS and YYNGEE. V was clipped by 0 bases and J by 0 bases; unmatched bases: 20. This CDR3 region has 22 residues. The CDR3 sequence is CASSVATEGAGGSIPSTDTQYF. The CDR3 coding sequence is TGTGCCAGCAGCGTAGCTACAGAGGGAGCGGGAGGTTCAATCCCTAGCACAGATACGCAGTATTTT.

V usage is TRBV19 and J usage is TRBJ1-4; TRBD1 aligns across 9 bases. This CDR3 spans 17 amino acids. The germline gives CDR1 LNHDA, CDR2 SQIVND (reference sequence). With 7 bases clipped from V and 3 bases from J, the junction kept 12 bases outside the gene matches. The CDR3 is CASTDRGAGDANEKLFF. CDR3 DNA sequence: TGTGCCAGTACGGACAGGGGAGCTGGAGACGCTAATGAAAAACTGTTTTTT.

The gene calls are TRBV5-4 and TRBJ2-3; 7 bases line up with TRBD2. J was trimmed by 4 bases and V by 1 base; bases with no gene match: 3. CDR3 length: 14 amino acids. Germline-derived CDR1 and CDR2 are SGHNT and YYREEE (reference sequence). The CDR3 sequence: CASSLMGGADTQYF. CDR3 bases: TGTGCCAGCAGCTTGATGGGAGGGGCAGATACGCAGTATTTT.

The chain has TRBV28 and TRBJ2-5; D call uncertain. The CDR3 totals 14 residues. Trimming left V 2 bases short and J 1 base short, with 8 bases between. The germline V gene encodes CDR1 MDHEN and CDR2 SYDVKM. The DNA of the CDR3 is TGTGCCAGCAGTTTACCCGGAGTCCAAGAGACCCAGTACTTC. Translated, it gives CASSLPGVQETQYF.

The chain couples TRBV9 to TRBJ2-7; D may be TRBD2 (7 bases). The CDR3 totals 14 residues. Germline V gene sequence: CDR1 SGDLS, CDR2 YYNGEE. The V end was cut by 2 bases, the J end by 2 bases, with 11 bases between. The CDR3 nucleotides read TGTGCCAGCAGCGTCGGGGGGCGGGCCTACGAGCAGTACTTC. Its translation: CASSVGGRAYEQYF. The complete variable domain, with remaining parts taken from reference TRBV9 and TRBJ2-7, reads DSGVTQTPKHLITATGQRVTLRCSPRSGDLSVYWYQQSLDQGLQFLIQYYNGEERAKGNILERFSAQQFPDLHSELNLSSLELGDSALYFCASSVGGRAYEQYFGPGTRLTVT.

V gene TRBV25-1 combines with J gene TRBJ1-1, with TRBD1 matching 7 bases. CDR1 is MGHDK and CDR2 is SYGVNS in the germline V gene. The V gene end was trimmed by 4 bases and the J gene end by 4 bases; junction bases not matched to a gene: 9. The CDR3 loop spans 15 amino acids. The CDR3, as DNA: TGTGCCAGCAGTGTGACAGGGCTGAGCGTCACTGAAGCTTTCTTT. Residues: CASSVTGLSVTEAFF.

This clone was detected only a few times. J is TRBJ2-7 and V is TRBV6-5; the D gene is possibly TRBD1 (5 bases). Germline V gene data show CDR1 as MNHEY and CDR2 as SVGAGI. V was cut by 2 bases and J by 2 bases, with 10 bases left in between. This CDR3 has 14 amino acids. The CDR3 loop is CASSYQGAAYEQYF. CDR3 nucleotides: TGTGCCAGCAGTTACCAGGGTGCCGCCTACGAGCAGTACTTC.

The chain carries TRBV7-9 and TRBJ1-1, with unresolved D. The CDR3 runs 18 residues. The germline V and J ends were trimmed by 2 bases and 0 bases, with 19 bases remaining between them. Germline loops: CDR1 SEHNR, CDR2 FQNEAQ (reference sequence). Written as DNA, the CDR3 is TGTGCCAGCAGCTTACCCCGCATTCTGACACTGATGAACACTGAAGCTTTCTTT. It codes for CASSLPRILTLMNTEAFF.

The chain is built from TRBV25-1 and TRBJ2-7; 7 positions match TRBD1. The germline CDR1 and CDR2 sequences are MGHDK and SYGVNS. Losses at the gene ends were 7 bases for V and 3 bases for J; bases not matched to a gene: 12. The CDR3 contains 15 residues. CDR3 nucleotides: TGTGCCAGCATCTCCCGGGACAGTCATAGCTACGAGCAGTACTTC. Translation: CASISRDSHSYEQYF.

V is TRBV10-3 and J is TRBJ1-1; 10 bases fit TRBD1. Per the germline V gene, CDR1 is ENHRY and CDR2 is SYGVKD. J lost 4 bases, V lost 10 bases, and 9 bases had no gene match. CDR3 size: 14 residues. The CDR3 reads CATETGGASTEAFF. The CDR3 region has the DNA TGTGCCACCGAGACAGGGGGCGCGAGCACTGAAGCTTTCTTT.

The J gene is TRBJ2-5, the V gene TRBV7-9; D gene ambiguous. TRBJ2-7 explains the end of the DNA better; the J call may be wrong. The CDR3 has 14 residues. Germline assignment: CDR1 SEHNR and CDR2 FQNEAQ (reference sequence). The CDR3 loop reads CASSPPGRYYEQYF. The DNA of the CDR3 is TGTGCCAGCAGCCCTCCGGGTCGATATTACGAGCAGTACTTC.

V gene TRBV7-2 combines with J gene TRBJ1-2; D uncertain. The CDR3 has 12 residues. The V and J ends lost 7 bases and 5 bases respectively, with 11 bases between them. Germline values: CDR1 SGHTA, CDR2 FQGNSA. For the CDR3, the DNA is TGTGCCAGCACGGCGGGCGGTTATGGCTACACCTTC. Translating gives CASTAGGYGYTF.

The genes are TRBV27 and TRBJ2-3, with TRBD1 as a possible D gene (6 bases). The CDR3 consists of 14 residues. CDR1 MNHEY and CDR2 SMNVEV come from the germline V gene (reference sequence). Trimming took 7 bases from V and 0 from J, leaving 11 bases between them. CDR3 in DNA: TGTGCCAGCACCAAAGGACAGAGCACAGATACGCAGTATTTT. It encodes CASTKGQSTDTQYF.

Written as DNA, the CDR3 is TGTGCCAGCAGCTTGGGTAGCGGAGAGACCCAGTACTTC. It specifies CASSLGSGETQYF. This chain uses TRBV7-9 with TRBJ2-5; D perhaps matches TRBD2 (6 bases). CDR1 and CDR2 (germline): SEHNR, FQNEAQ (reference sequence). The V and J ends lost 3 bases and 4 bases respectively, with 9 bases between them. The CDR3 is 13 amino acids.

The V and J genes are TRBV5-5 and TRBJ2-2; 7 bases are shared with TRBD1. This CDR3 is built from 16 residues. Germline CDR1 reads SGHKS; CDR2 reads YYEKEE (reference sequence). J was trimmed by 0 bases and V by 3 bases; bases with no gene match: 5. CDR3 region: CASSSTGTANTGELFF. The CDR3 region has the DNA TGTGCCAGCAGCTCAACGGGGACAGCGAACACCGGGGAGCTGTTTTTT.

The chain recombines TRBV10-3 with TRBJ1-6; weak D call: TRBD1 (5 bases). CDR3 length: 16 amino acids. Trimming removed 0 bases at V and 5 bases at J, with 11 bases between. Germline V CDR1 and CDR2: ENHRY, SYGVKD. The DNA for the CDR3 is TGTGCCATCAGTGAGTCATACGGGGGAGATAATTCACCCCTCCACTTT. Protein sequence: CAISESYGGDNSPLHF.

The V call is TRBV10-3, the J call TRBJ2-5; a weak D match, TRBD1 (5 bases). The germline CDR1 and CDR2 sequences are ENHRY and SYGVKD. The CDR3 consists of 15 residues. Trimming took off 4 bases at V and 3 bases at J, with 15 bases between the two ends. This CDR3 reads CAISGIGQEEETQYF. The DNA of the CDR3 is TGTGCCATCAGTGGAATTGGACAAGAGGAAGAGACCCAGTACTTC.

This chain links TRBV10-3 with TRBJ2-7; TRBD1 aligns across 12 bases. Per the germline V gene, CDR1 is ENHRY and CDR2 is SYGVKD. The trim removed 6 bases at V and 1 base at J, leaving 4 bases unmatched. This CDR3 is built from 15 residues. The CDR3 bases are TGTGCCATCAGGGGACAGGGGGCCAATTCCTACGAGCAGTACTTC. Its protein product is CAIRGQGANSYEQYF.

This sequence joins TRBV12-5 and TRBJ1-2; D gene uncertain. Germline V gene sequence: CDR1 LGHNT, CDR2 FRNRAP. CDR3 length: 16 residues. Trimming took off 1 base at V and 8 bases at J, with 20 bases between the two ends. CDR3 in DNA: TGTGCTAGTGGTTTGGGAGGATTCCATAAAGTGTCCGGCTACACCTTC. Amino acid sequence: CASGLGGFHKVSGYTF.